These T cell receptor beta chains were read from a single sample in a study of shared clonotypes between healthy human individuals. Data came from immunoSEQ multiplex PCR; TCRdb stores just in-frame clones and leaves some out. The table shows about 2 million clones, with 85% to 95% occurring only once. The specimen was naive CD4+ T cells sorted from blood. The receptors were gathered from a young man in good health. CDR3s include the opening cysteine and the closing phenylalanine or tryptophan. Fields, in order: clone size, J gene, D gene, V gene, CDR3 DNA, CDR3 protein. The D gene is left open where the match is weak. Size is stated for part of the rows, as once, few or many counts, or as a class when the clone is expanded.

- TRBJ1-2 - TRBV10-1 TGCGCCAGCAGTGCAGGGGTTAACTATGGCTACACCTTC CASSAGVNYGYTF
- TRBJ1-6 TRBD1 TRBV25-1 TGTGCCAGCAGTGAATCAGTGGTCAGGGGGAATTCACCCCTCCACTTT CASSESVVRGNSPLHF
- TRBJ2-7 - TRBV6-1 TGTGCCAGCAGTGGGTCCGTGACCACACCCTACGAGCAGTACTTC CASSGSVTTPYEQYF
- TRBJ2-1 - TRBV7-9 TGTGCCAGCAGCTTAGGAGACACCGACAATGAGCAGTTCTTC CASSLGDTDNEQFF
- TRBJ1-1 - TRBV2 TGTGCCAGCAGTCAGCAGACGAACACTGAAGCTTTCTTT CASSQQTNTEAFF
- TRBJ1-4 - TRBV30 TGTGCCCGATCCGGGACTGGGCCTCCCACGGAAAAACTGTTTTTT CARSGTGPPTEKLFF
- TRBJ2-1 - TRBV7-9 TGTGCCAGCAGCTCAAAGGGGCAACTACTTTACAATGAGCAGTTCTTC CASSSKGQLLYNEQFF
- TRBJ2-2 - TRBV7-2 TGTGCCAGCAAGCCTCTGGGGGGGGAGCTGTTTTTT CASKPLGGELFF
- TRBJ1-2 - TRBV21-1 TGTGCCAGCAGCACAGGACCATATGGCTACACCTTC CASSTGPYGYTF
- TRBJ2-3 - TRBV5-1 TGCGCCAGCAGCTTGAGAGACACAGATACGCAGTATTTT CASSLRDTDTQYF
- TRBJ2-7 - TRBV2 TGTGCCAGCAGCACTAGCTCGTCCTACGAGCAGTACTTC CASSTSSSYEQYF
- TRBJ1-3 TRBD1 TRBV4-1 TGCGCCAGCAGCCAAGAAGGGGGCAGCTCTGGAAACACCATATATTTT CASSQEGGSSGNTIYF
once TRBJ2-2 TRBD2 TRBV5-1 TGCGCCAGCAGCTCCCGGGGGGAGAACACCGGGGAGCTGTTTTTT CASSSRGENTGELFF
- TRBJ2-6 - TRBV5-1 TGCGCCAGCAGCCCCCAAGCCGCCAACGTCCTGACTTTC CASSPQAANVLTF
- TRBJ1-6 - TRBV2 TGTGCCAGCAGTGAAAGGGACCAGGGGCTTTCACCCCTCCACTTT CASSERDQGLSPLHF
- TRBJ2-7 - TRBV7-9 TGTGCCAGCAGCTTAGTAGGGGTCGAGCAGTACTTC CASSLVGVEQYF
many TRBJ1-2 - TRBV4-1 TGCGCCAGCAGCCGGGCAAGGACAATTTCCTATGGCTACACCTTC CASSRARTISYGYTF
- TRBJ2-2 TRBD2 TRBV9 TGTGCCAGCAGCCGAGCCGGGACTAGCGGGAGGGCCGCCGGGGAGCTGTTTTTT CASSRAGTSGRAAGELFF
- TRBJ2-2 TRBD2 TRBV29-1 TGCAGCGCGAGCGGGGAGCGAGGGGTCGTGCCCGGGGAGCTGTTTTTT CSASGERGVVPGELFF
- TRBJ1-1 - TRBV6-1 TGTGCCAGCAGTTTTCCCAGGGGTGGAGCTTTCTTT CASSFPRGGAFF
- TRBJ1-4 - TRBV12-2 TGTGCAAGTCGCTTAGGGCCTGACAGGTTAGGGCCCGCAACTAATGAAAAACTGTTTTTT CASRLGPDRLGPATNEKLFF
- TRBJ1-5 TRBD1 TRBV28 TGTGCCAGCGCCCCCCGGGACAGAATTAGTCAGCCCCAGCATTTT CASAPRDRISQPQHF